This is a list of T cell receptor beta chains from one sample in a study of control samples from healthy donors and cancer patients. Here immunoSEQ multiplex PCR was the method, and the copy in TCRdb shows in-frame clones only, minus some. This sample has around 84,000 clones; roughly nine tenths occur once, and the top ten carry 15% to 19%. Sequenced: blood. The receptors were sampled from a young man in good health. CDR3s leave out the opening cysteine and the closing phenylalanine or tryptophan. The D gene is left open where the match is weak. Clone size is stated in some rows and not others, as once, few, many or a class when expanded.

V gene: TRBV5-5; J gene: TRBJ2-7; clone size: -; D gene: TRBD1; CDR3 protein: ASSAWDRDYEQY
V gene: TRBV19; J gene: TRBJ1-2; clone size: -; D gene: TRBD1; CDR3 protein: ASSPRASGQGARGYT
V gene: TRBV5-1; J gene: TRBJ1-3; clone size: -; D gene: -; CDR3 protein: ASSGGGFGNTIY
V gene: TRBV30; J gene: TRBJ2-1; clone size: -; D gene: -; CDR3 protein: AWNRDRSSYNEQF
V gene: TRBV11-3; J gene: TRBJ1-1; clone size: -; D gene: -; CDR3 protein: ASSLNENTEAF
V gene: TRBV2; J gene: TRBJ2-1; clone size: -; D gene: TRBD2; CDR3 protein: ASSGAGGPADNEQF
V gene: TRBV19; J gene: TRBJ2-3; clone size: -; D gene: -; CDR3 protein: ASSIDSAGLTDTQY
V gene: TRBV5-6; J gene: TRBJ2-3; clone size: -; D gene: TRBD1; CDR3 protein: ASSLGRQGFTQY
V gene: TRBV12-5; J gene: TRBJ2-1; clone size: -; D gene: -; CDR3 protein: ASGLGGGEGEQF
V gene: TRBV15; J gene: TRBJ2-7; clone size: once; D gene: TRBD1; CDR3 protein: ATSRDRGGLEQY
V gene: TRBV30; J gene: TRBJ1-1; clone size: -; D gene: -; CDR3 protein: AWNTGMNTEAF
V gene: TRBV15; J gene: TRBJ1-2; clone size: -; D gene: -; CDR3 protein: ATSTARGAHGYT
V gene: TRBV19; J gene: TRBJ1-5; clone size: -; D gene: TRBD1; CDR3 protein: ASSGDRSSKPQH
V gene: TRBV4-3; J gene: TRBJ2-3; clone size: -; D gene: TRBD1; CDR3 protein: ASSQGDRGPDTQY
V gene: TRBV11-2; J gene: TRBJ2-7; clone size: -; D gene: -; CDR3 protein: ASSLFQGRSYEQY
V gene: TRBV5-1; J gene: TRBJ1-2; clone size: -; D gene: TRBD1; CDR3 protein: ASSPDRGALYGYT
V gene: TRBV5-1; J gene: TRBJ2-5; clone size: -; D gene: -; CDR3 protein: ASSLGLDTFSETQY
V gene: TRBV5-1; J gene: TRBJ2-1; clone size: -; D gene: -; CDR3 protein: ASSLGLGTNNEQF
V gene: TRBV10-3; J gene: TRBJ1-1; clone size: -; D gene: TRBD1; CDR3 protein: AISARDSMNTEAF
V gene: TRBV11-2; J gene: TRBJ2-7; clone size: -; D gene: TRBD2; CDR3 protein: ASSLVRLAGVREQY
V gene: TRBV27; J gene: TRBJ2-7; clone size: -; D gene: TRBD2; CDR3 protein: ASSRTDFGLAAEQY
V gene: TRBV12-3/TRBV12-4; J gene: TRBJ1-5; clone size: -; D gene: -; CDR3 protein: ASRLFNQPQH
V gene: TRBV7-3; J gene: TRBJ2-2; clone size: -; D gene: TRBD2; CDR3 protein: ASSPRLATGELF
V gene: TRBV7-9; J gene: TRBJ2-5; clone size: few; D gene: TRBD1; CDR3 protein: ASSPGGSGFRETQY
V gene: TRBV18; J gene: TRBJ1-1; clone size: -; D gene: TRBD1; CDR3 protein: ASSPLRGQENTEAF
V gene: TRBV6-2/TRBV6-3; J gene: TRBJ1-1; clone size: -; D gene: TRBD1; CDR3 protein: ASTPHSGQSTEAF
V gene: TRBV6-4; J gene: TRBJ1-3; clone size: -; D gene: -; CDR3 protein: ASSERCGHRRNTIY
V gene: TRBV7-9; J gene: TRBJ2-3; clone size: -; D gene: TRBD2; CDR3 protein: ASSLGTSGALTQY
V gene: TRBV21-1; J gene: TRBJ2-2; clone size: -; D gene: -; CDR3 protein: ASSLRDRGHRGAV